The clone carrying this T cell receptor beta chain was seen more than once but under ten times. Its antigen remains unknown. This CDR3 has 14 amino acids. Trimming removed 3 bases from V and 2 bases from J; junction bases left unmatched: 2. CDR1 and CDR2 from the germline V gene are SGHRS and YFSETQ. The source of the sample is a study of early T cells in non-severe SARS-CoV-2 infection. Background on the study: Chains from this unsorted whole-blood bulk RNA could not be paired.

Unique molecular identifiers were affixed to single, distinct cDNA molecules. TCRdb fed the 5' RACE reads into MiXCR, producing one record per CDR3 protein. The repertoire has 35,000 to 55,000 distinct CDR3 sequences, less than 30% of them found once; the top ten carry about 4.7%. Study results and limitations: In VDJdb matching, anti-spike CD8 responses were favored while private and CD4 specificities went missing.

The chain uses TRBV5-1 and TRBJ1-1; 9 bases are shared with TRBD1. The sequences come from whole blood, collected at baseline. The source of this sequence is an adult who was a healthcare worker with PCR-confirmed SARS-CoV-2 infection or an uninfected control (not recorded which). The CDR3 here is CASSWGQGNTEAFF. The CDR3 coding sequence is TGCGCCAGCAGCTGGGGACAGGGAAACACTGAAGCTTTCTTT.